This TCR beta chain was found in a study of persistence of HIV-infected CD4 T cells. An overlapping HIV-1 Gag peptide pool stimulated these cells at roughly 1 ug/peptide/mL. Memory cells lacking CD40L and CD69 with high CD45RO were sorted. CD8-depleted PBMCs were stimulated less than 20 hours with anti-CD28/CD49d costimulation, CD40-blocking antibody and enfuvirtide. With regard to this clone: The antigen is unknown.

Trimming removed 5 bases from V and 6 bases from J; junction bases left unmatched: 9. CDR1 MNHEY and CDR2 SVGAGI come from the germline V gene. The CDR3 contains 14 residues. The libraries were made with immunoSEQ version 4 in survey mode. The table came from immunoSEQ multiplex PCR; TCRdb's copy has only in-frame clones and leaves some out. Among tens of thousands of clones listed, roughly 77% were seen once. The chain joins TRBV6-5 to TRBJ1-1, with 7 bases identical to TRBD1. The sequenced sample was CD4+ T cells sorted from PBMCs after approximately 20-hour stimulation, obtained from a patient who received antiretroviral therapy. The source of this sequence is an adult man with HIV who was CMV-seropositive. CDR3 region: CASSPNRGRAEAFF. The CDR3, as DNA: TGTGCCAGCAGTCCAAACAGGGGTAGGGCTGAAGCTTTCTTT.